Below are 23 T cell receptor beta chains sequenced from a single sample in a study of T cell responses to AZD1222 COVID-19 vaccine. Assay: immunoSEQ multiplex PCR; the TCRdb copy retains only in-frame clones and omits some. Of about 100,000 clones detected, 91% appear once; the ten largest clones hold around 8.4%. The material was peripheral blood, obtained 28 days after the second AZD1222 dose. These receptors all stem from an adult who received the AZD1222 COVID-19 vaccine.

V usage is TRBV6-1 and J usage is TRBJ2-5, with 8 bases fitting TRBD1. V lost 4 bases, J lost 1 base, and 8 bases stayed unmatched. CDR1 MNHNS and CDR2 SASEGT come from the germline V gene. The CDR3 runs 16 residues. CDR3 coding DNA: TGTGCCAGCAGTGCCCAGGGGGCGTCGGTCCAAGAGACCCAGTACTTC. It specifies CASSAQGASVQETQYF.

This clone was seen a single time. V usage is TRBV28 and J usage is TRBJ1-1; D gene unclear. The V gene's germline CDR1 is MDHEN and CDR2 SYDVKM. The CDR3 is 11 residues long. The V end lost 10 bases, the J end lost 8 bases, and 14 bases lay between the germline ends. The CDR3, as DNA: TGTGCCACGAAGTTAGGCGGAGAAGCTTTCTTT. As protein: CATKLGGEAFF.

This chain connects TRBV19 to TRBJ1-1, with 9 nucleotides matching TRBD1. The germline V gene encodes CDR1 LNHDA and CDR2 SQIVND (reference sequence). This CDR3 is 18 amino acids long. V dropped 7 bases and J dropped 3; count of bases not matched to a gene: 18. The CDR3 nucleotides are TGTGCCAGTAAGCCCTCGTATGGGACAGGGAGTTGGGACACTGAAGCTTTCTTT. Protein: CASKPSYGTGSWDTEAFF.

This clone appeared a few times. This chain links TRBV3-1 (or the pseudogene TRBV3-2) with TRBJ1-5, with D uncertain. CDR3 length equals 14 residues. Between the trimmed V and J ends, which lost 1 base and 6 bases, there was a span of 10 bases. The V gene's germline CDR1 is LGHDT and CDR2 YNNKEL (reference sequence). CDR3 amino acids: CASSQGSGPQPQHF. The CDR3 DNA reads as TGTGCCAGCAGCCAAGGGTCTGGGCCTCAGCCCCAGCATTTT.

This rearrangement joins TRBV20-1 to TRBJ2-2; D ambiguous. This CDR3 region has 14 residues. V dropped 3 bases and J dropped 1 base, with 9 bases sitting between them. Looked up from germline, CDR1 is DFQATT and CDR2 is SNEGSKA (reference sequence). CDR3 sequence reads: CSASGRRNTGELFF. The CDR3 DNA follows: TGCAGTGCTAGTGGAAGAAGGAACACCGGGGAGCTGTTTTTT.

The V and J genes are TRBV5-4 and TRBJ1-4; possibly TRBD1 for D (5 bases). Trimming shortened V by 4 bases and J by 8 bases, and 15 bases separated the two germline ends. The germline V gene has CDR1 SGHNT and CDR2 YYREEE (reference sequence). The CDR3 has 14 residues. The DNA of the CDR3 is TGTGCCAGCAGCATTGGTGGGGGAAAGGAAAAACTGTTTTTT. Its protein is CASSIGGGKEKLFF.

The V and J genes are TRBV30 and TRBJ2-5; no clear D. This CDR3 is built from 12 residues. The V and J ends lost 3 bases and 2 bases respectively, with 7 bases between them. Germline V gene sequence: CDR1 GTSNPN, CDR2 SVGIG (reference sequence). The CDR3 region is CAWRTVQETQYF. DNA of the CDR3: TGTGCCTGGAGGACGGTTCAAGAGACCCAGTACTTC.

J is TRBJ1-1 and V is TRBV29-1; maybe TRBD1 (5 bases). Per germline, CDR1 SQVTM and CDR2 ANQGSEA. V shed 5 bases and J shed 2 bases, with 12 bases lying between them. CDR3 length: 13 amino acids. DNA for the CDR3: TGCAGCGTTAGCAGTCAGGGAAACACTGAAGCTTTCTTT. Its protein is CSVSSQGNTEAFF.

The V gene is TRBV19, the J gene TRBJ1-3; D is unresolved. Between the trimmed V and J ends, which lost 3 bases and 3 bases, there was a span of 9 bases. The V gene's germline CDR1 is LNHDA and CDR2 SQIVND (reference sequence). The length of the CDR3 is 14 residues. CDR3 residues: CASSMGLHGNTIYF. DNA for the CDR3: TGTGCCAGTAGTATGGGCCTACATGGAAACACCATATATTTT.

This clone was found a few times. The CDR3 spells CASSLRSGLDEQYF. The CDR3 DNA is TGTGCCAGCAGCTTGCGCAGCGGCCTCGACGAGCAGTACTTC. This chain joins TRBV5-6 and TRBJ2-7; D possibly corresponds to TRBD2 (5 bases). V was clipped by 1 base and J by 5 bases, with 13 bases between them. This CDR3 is 14 amino acids long. CDR1 SGHDT and CDR2 YYEEEE come from the germline V gene.

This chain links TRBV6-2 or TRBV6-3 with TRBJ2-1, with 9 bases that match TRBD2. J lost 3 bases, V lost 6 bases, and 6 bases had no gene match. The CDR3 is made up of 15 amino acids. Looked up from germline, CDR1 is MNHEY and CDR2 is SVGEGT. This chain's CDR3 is CASSNAGGDYNEQFF. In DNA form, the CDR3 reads TGTGCCAGCAGCAACGCGGGAGGGGACTACAATGAGCAGTTCTTC.

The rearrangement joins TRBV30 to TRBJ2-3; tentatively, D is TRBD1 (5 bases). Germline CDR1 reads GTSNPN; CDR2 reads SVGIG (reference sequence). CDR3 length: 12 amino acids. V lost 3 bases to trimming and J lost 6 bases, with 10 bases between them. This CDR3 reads CAWSQGRDTQYF. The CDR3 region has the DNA TGTGCCTGGAGCCAGGGAAGGGATACGCAGTATTTT. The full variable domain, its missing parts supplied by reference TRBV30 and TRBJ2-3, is SQTIHQWPATLVQPVGSPLSLECTVEGTSNPNLYWYRQAAGRGLQLLFYSVGIGQISSEVPQNLSASRPQDRQFILSSKKLLLSDSGFYLCAWSQGRDTQYFGPGTRLTVL.

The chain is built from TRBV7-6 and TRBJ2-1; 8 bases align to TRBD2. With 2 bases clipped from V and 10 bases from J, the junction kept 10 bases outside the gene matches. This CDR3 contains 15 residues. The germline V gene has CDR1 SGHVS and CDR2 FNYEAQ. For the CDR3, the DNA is TGTGCCAGCAGCTTACTAGCGGGCCAAGCGGAGGAGCAGTTCTTC. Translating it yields CASSLLAGQAEEQFF.

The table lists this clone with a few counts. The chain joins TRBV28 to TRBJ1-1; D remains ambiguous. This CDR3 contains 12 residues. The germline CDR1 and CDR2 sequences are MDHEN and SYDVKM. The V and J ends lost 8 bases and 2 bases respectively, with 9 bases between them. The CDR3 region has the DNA TGTGCCAGCGTTGTCGGAAACACTGAAGCTTTCTTT. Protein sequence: CASVVGNTEAFF.

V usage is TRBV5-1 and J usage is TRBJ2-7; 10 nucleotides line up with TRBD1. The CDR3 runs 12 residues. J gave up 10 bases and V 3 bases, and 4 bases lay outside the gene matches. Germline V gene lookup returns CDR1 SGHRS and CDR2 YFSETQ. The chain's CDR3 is CASSWGQGNQYF. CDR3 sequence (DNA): TGCGCCAGCAGCTGGGGACAGGGGAACCAGTACTTC.

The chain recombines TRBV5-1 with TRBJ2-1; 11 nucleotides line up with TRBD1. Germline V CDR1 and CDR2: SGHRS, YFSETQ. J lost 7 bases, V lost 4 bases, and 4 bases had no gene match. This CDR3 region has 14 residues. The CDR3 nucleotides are TGCGCCAGCAGCACAGGACAGGGGGCGAATGAGCAGTTCTTC. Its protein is CASSTGQGANEQFF.

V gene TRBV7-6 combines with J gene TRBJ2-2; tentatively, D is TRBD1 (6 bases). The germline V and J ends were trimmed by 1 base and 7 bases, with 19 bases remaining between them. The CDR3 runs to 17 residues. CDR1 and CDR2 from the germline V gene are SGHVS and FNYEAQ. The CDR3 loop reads CASSLGATGTTSGELFF. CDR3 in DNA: TGTGCCAGCAGCTTAGGGGCTACCGGGACAACGAGCGGGGAGCTGTTTTTT. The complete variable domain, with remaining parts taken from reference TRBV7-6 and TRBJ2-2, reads GAGVSQSPRYKVTKRGQDVALRCDPISGHVSLYWYRQALGQGPEFLTYFNYEAQQDKSGLPNDRFSAERPEGSISTLTIQRTEQRDSAMYRCASSLGATGTTSGELFFGEGSRLTVL.

The CDR3 region is CASSLVARWNYGYTF. The CDR3 nucleotides are TGTGCCAGCAGTCTGGTGGCCCGTTGGAACTATGGCTACACCTTC. The V call is TRBV28, the J call TRBJ1-2; D is unresolved. Germline V gene lookup returns CDR1 MDHEN and CDR2 SYDVKM. Trimming cost V 5 bases and J 2 bases, with 15 bases left between them. The CDR3 covers 15 residues.

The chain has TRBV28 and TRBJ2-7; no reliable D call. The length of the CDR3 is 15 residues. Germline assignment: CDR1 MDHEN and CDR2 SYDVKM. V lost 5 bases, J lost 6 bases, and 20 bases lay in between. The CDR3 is CASSPPLEWRSEQYF. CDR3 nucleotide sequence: TGTGCCAGCAGTCCGCCGCTGGAGTGGCGTTCCGAGCAGTACTTC.

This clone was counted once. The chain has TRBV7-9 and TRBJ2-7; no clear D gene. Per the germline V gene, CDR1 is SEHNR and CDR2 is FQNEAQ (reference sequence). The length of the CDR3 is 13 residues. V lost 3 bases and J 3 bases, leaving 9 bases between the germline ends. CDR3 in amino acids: CASSFSTLYEQYF. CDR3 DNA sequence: TGTGCCAGCAGCTTTTCGACCCTCTACGAGCAGTACTTC.

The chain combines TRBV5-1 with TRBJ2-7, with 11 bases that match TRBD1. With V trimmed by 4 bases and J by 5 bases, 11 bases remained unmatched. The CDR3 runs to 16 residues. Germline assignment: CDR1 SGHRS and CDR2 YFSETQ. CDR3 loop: CASSANRDRGSHEQYF. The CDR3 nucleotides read TGCGCCAGCAGCGCTAACCGGGACAGGGGGTCCCACGAGCAGTACTTC.

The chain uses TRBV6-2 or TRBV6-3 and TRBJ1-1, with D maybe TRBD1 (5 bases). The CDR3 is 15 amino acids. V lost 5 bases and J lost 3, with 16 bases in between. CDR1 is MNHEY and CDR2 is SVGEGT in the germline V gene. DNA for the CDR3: TGTGCCAGCAGTCACTGGGGGGAGGTGGACACTGAAGCTTTCTTT. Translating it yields CASSHWGEVDTEAFF.

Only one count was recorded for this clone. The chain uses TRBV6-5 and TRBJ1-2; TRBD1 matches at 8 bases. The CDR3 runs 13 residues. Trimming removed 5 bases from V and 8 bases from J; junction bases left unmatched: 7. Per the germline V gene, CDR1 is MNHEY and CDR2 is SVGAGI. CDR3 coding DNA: TGTGCCAGCAGTAGGGTGGACAGGGACGGCTACACCTTC. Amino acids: CASSRVDRDGYTF.